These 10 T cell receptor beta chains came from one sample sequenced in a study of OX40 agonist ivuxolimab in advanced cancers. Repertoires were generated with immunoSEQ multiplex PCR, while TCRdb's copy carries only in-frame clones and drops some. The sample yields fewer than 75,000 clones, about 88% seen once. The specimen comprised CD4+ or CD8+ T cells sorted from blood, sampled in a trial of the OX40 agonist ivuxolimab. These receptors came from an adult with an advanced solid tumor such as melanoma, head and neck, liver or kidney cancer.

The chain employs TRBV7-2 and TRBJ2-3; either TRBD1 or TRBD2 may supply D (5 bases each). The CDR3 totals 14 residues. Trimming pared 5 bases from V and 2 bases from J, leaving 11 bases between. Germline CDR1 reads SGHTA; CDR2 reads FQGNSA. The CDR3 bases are TGTGCCAGCAGCCCCCCGGGACCCACAGATACGCAGTATTTT. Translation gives CASSPPGPTDTQYF. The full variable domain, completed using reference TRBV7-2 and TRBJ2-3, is GAGVSQSPSNKVTEKGKDVELRCDPISGHTALYWYRQSLGQGLEFLIYFQGNSAPDKSGLPSDRFSAERTGGSVSTLTIQRTQQEDSAVYLCASSPPGPTDTQYFGPGTRLTVL.

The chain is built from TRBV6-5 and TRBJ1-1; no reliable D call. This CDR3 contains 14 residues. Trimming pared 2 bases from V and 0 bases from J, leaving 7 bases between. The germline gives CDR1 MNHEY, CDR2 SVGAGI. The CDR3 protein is CASSYGRMNTEAFF. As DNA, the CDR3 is TGTGCCAGCAGTTACGGCCGGATGAACACTGAAGCTTTCTTT.

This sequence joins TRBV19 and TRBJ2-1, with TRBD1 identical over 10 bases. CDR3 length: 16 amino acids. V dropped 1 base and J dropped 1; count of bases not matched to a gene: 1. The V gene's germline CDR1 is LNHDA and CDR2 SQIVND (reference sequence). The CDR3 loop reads CASSIGTGGSYNEQFF. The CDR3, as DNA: TGTGCCAGTAGTATAGGGACAGGGGGGTCCTACAATGAGCAGTTCTTC.

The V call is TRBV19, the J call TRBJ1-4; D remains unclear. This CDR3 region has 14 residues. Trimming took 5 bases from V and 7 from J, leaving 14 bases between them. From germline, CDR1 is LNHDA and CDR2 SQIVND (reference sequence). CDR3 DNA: TGTGCCAGTAGTGGCCAATATGGCCGTGAAAAACTGTTTTTT. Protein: CASSGQYGREKLFF.

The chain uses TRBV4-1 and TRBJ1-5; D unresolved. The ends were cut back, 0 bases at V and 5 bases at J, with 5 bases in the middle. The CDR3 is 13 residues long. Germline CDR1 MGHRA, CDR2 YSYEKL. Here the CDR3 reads CASSQDVDQPQHF. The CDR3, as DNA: TGCGCCAGCAGCCAAGATGTAGATCAGCCCCAGCATTTT.

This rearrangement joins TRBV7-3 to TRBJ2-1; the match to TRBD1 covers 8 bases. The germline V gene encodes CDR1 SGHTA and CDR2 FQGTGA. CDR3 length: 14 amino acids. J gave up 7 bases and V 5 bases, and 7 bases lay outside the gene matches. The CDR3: CASSRTGSGNEQFF. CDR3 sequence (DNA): TGTGCCAGCAGCAGGACAGGGAGCGGAAATGAGCAGTTCTTC.

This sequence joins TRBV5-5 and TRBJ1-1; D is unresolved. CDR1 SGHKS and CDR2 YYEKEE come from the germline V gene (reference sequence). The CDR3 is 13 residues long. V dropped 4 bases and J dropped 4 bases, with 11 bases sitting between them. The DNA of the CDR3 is TGTGCCAGCAGCGGAGGAGTTACCACTGAAGCTTTCTTT. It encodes CASSGGVTTEAFF.

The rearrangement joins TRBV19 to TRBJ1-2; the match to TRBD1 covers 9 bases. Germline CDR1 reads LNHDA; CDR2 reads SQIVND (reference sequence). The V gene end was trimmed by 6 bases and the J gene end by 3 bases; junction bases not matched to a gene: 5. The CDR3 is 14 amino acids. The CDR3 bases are TGTGCCAGTAGGCCACAGGGGGCTGACTATGGCTACACCTTC. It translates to CASRPQGADYGYTF.

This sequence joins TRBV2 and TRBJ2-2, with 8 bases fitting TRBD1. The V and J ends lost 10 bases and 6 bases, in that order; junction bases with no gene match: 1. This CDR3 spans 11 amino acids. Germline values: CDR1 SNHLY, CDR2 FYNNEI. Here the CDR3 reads CATRGPGELFF. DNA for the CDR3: TGTGCCACCAGGGGGCCCGGGGAGCTGTTTTTT.

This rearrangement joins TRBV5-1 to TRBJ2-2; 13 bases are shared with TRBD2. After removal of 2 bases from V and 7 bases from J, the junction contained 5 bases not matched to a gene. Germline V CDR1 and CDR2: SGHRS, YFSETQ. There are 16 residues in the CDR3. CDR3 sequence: CASSFVGLAGVGELFF. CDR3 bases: TGCGCCAGCAGCTTTGTTGGACTAGCGGGAGTCGGGGAGCTGTTTTTT.